The present entry profiles one T cell receptor (beta chain) with its context. Its antigen is unknown. These data are taken from a study of T cell responses to AZD1222 COVID-19 vaccine. Study results and limitations: Distributed over spike, vaccine-associated CD4 TCRs predominated at 160-218 and 743-854.

The assay was immunoSEQ multiplex PCR, and TCRdb's table has in-frame clones only and misses some. The sample yields about 160,000 clones, around 93% seen once. The origin of this receptor is an adult in good health. Specimen: peripheral blood, collected on day 0 of AZD1222 vaccination.

The CDR3 bases are TGTGCCAGCTCAGCGCCAGGGTTTGGCGGTCAGCCCCAGCATTTT. This sequence encodes CASSAPGFGGQPQHF. The chain combines TRBV18 with TRBJ1-5; the D gene is possibly TRBD1 (5 bases). The germline CDR1 and CDR2 sequences are KGHSH and LQKENI. Trimming pared 5 bases from V and 6 bases from J, leaving 17 bases between. The CDR3 sequence is 15 residues long. Supplemented by reference TRBV18 and TRBJ1-5, the full variable domain reads NAGVMQNPRHLVRRRGQEARLRCSPMKGHSHVYWYRQLPEEGLKFMVYLQKENIIDESGMPKERFSAEFPKEGPSILRIQQVVRGDSAAYFCASSAPGFGGQPQHFGDGTRLSIL.